This T cell receptor beta chain was obtained from a study of T cell changes during pregnancy in multiple sclerosis. The method was immunoSEQ multiplex PCR; TCRdb's version includes in-frame clones alone and lacks a portion of them. The sample includes 15,000 to 18,000 clones, about 83% seen only once; the top ten take about a sixth. Germline CDR1 MGHRA, CDR2 YSYEKL. The V gene end was trimmed by 0 bases and the J gene end by 10 bases; junction bases not matched to a gene: 8. The CDR3 is made up of 14 amino acids. The TCR was taken from a female donor in good health, enrolled as a control in a pregnancy study. The sample here was CD8+ T cells from peripheral blood mononuclear cells, taken after pregnancy. The V and J genes are TRBV4-1 and TRBJ2-7; TRBD2 agrees at 8 bases. The CDR3 sequence is CASSQEAGGNTQYF. The CDR3 DNA follows: TGCGCCAGCAGCCAAGAGGCGGGAGGAAATACCCAGTACTTC.